The 11 T cell receptor beta chains listed next were all sequenced from one sample in a study of T-cell reconstitution after alpha-beta-depleted transplantation in children. Unique molecular identifiers were incorporated into the prepared TCRbeta library. TCRdb processed the PCR reads anew with MiXCR; each CDR3 protein has one entry. There are 200,000 to 250,000 distinct CDR3 sequences in the sample; approximately 8% occur only once, and approximately 6% lies in the top ten. This specimen was PBMCs, mostly from graft donor cells, taken 180 days after TCRalphabeta/CD19-depleted stem cell transplant. These receptors came from a male patient younger than 18 who had a stem cell transplant for acute lymphoblastic leukemia, so the T cells may come from the graft donor.

The table lists this clonotype with many counts. This chain links TRBV20-1 with TRBJ2-5, with 10 nucleotides matching TRBD2. In germline, CDR1 is DFQATT, CDR2 SNEGSKA (reference sequence). This CDR3 has 14 amino acids. Losses at the gene ends were 5 bases for V and 6 bases for J; bases not matched to a gene: 9. This CDR3 is CSAPLAGARKTQYF. The DNA for the CDR3 is TGCAGTGCTCCGCTAGCGGGGGCCCGGAAGACCCAGTACTTC.

Many counts were recorded for this clonotype. CDR3 sequence: CASSYSGTGNNSPLHF. In DNA form, the CDR3 reads TGTGCCAGCAGTTACTCGGGAACAGGGAATAATTCACCCCTCCACTTT. The rearrangement joins TRBV6-5 to TRBJ1-6, with D possibly matching TRBD1 (6 bases). The V gene's germline CDR1 is MNHEY and CDR2 SVGAGI. V was shortened by 0 bases and J by 5 bases, with 11 bases between the two germline ends. The CDR3 covers 16 residues.

This clonotype was found many times. The chain is built from TRBV7-9 and TRBJ2-1, with 7 positions matching TRBD2. The CDR3 has 17 residues. Germline V gives CDR1 SEHNR, CDR2 FQNEAQ (reference sequence). V shed 8 bases, J shed 8 bases, and the junction held 21 bases outside the gene matches. The CDR3 DNA sequence: TGTGCCAGCTTCTTACCCGAGGGGAGGACTAGTAGGCATGAGCAGTTCTTC. Translating gives CASFLPEGRTSRHEQFF.

This clonotype has at least ten counts. The chain is built from TRBV7-8 and TRBJ2-3, with a weak D call TRBD2 (7 bases). Germline lookup yields CDR1 SGHVS and CDR2 FQNEAQ. Trimming pared 2 bases from V and 0 bases from J, leaving 15 bases between. This CDR3 comprises 17 residues. The CDR3 nucleotides read TGTGCCAGCAGCTTAACCCCCGGGGGGCTAAGCACAGATACGCAGTATTTT. Translation: CASSLTPGGLSTDTQYF.

This clonotype was counted ten times or more. The chain carries TRBV6-1 and TRBJ2-1; 11 bases line up with TRBD2. Germline V CDR1 and CDR2: MNHNS, SASEGT. The CDR3 consists of 14 residues. The trim removed 6 bases at V and 8 bases at J, leaving 6 bases unmatched. The CDR3 here is CASSLAGGRHEQFF. The CDR3 nucleotides are TGTGCCAGCAGCCTAGCGGGAGGCAGGCATGAGCAGTTCTTC.

The chain uses TRBV20-1 and TRBJ2-2; TRBD1 agrees at 8 bases. Germline V gives CDR1 DFQATT, CDR2 SNEGSKA (reference sequence). This CDR3 comprises 19 residues. The DNA for the CDR3 is TGCAGCTTACCACCGAACCGGGACAGGAGTCACGCGAACACCGGGGAGCTGTTTTTT. This sequence encodes CSLPPNRDRSHANTGELFF.

This clonotype was seen repeatedly, ten times or more. The genes are TRBV28 and TRBJ2-3; D is uncertain. V lost 8 bases, J lost 5 bases, and 14 bases lay in between. The CDR3 contains 13 residues. Germline loops: CDR1 MDHEN, CDR2 SYDVKM. The CDR3 coding sequence is TGTGCCAGCTTCAACCCTGGAGAAGATACGCAGTATTTT. Protein sequence: CASFNPGEDTQYF.

This clonotype was observed at least ten times. The CDR3 loop reads CASSVESRGWDNSPLHF. The CDR3 nucleotides are TGTGCCAGCAGCGTAGAGTCGAGGGGTTGGGATAATTCACCCCTCCACTTT. The chain has TRBV9 and TRBJ1-6; a weak D match, TRBD1 (5 bases). Trimming cost V 0 bases and J 5 bases, with 15 bases left between them. This CDR3 region has 17 residues. Germline-derived CDR1 and CDR2 are SGDLS and YYNGEE. The full variable domain, its missing parts supplied by reference TRBV9 and TRBJ1-6, is DSGVTQTPKHLITATGQRVTLRCSPRSGDLSVYWYQQSLDQGLQFLIQYYNGEERAKGNILERFSAQQFPDLHSELNLSSLELGDSALYFCASSVESRGWDNSPLHFGNGTRLTVT.

On this clonotype itself: An end of the junction does not agree with germline; a read error may underlie this. This chain joins TRBV4-1 and TRBJ1-1; no clear D. Germline CDR1 and CDR2: MGHRA and YSYEKL. This CDR3 has 13 residues. Here the CDR3 reads CASGPGVNTEAFF. For the CDR3, the DNA is TGTGCCAGCGGCCCCGGGGTTAACACTGAAGCTTTCTTT.

As to this clonotype: This could be a read error, since a much larger clone is one nucleotide away. The chain joins TRBV28 to TRBJ1-1; maybe TRBD1 (5 bases). This CDR3 is 19 amino acids long. Trimming cost V 4 bases and J 0 bases, with 24 bases left between them. The germline V gene has CDR1 MDHEN and CDR2 SYDVKM. CDR3 in DNA: TGTGCCAGCAGTTCAGCCGGGGCCCCGAGCGCCTCCATGAACACTGAAGCTTTCTTT. Translated, it gives CASSSAGAPSASMNTEAFF.

This clonotype showed up many times. The gene calls are TRBV18 and TRBJ2-5, with a tentative D call TRBD1 (6 bases). V was trimmed by 6 bases and J by 2 bases, leaving 10 bases between them. This CDR3 region has 13 residues. The germline CDR1 and CDR2 sequences are KGHSH and LQKENI. CDR3 amino acids: CASSGTFQETQYF. The CDR3 nucleotides read TGTGCCAGCTCGGGGACATTTCAAGAGACCCAGTACTTC.